These T cell receptor beta chains were read from a single sample in a study of B cell selection in AIRE deficiency. Here immunoSEQ multiplex PCR was the method, and the copy in TCRdb shows in-frame clones only, minus some. The sample contains 20,000 to 25,000 clones, about 96% of which appear only once. The sequencing sample was made of conventional CD4+ T cells sorted from PBMCs. The receptors were gathered from a human donor with AIRE deficiency. Each CDR3 is given with its conserved first and last residue. Fields, in order: J gene, clone size, V gene, D gene, CDR3 DNA, CDR3 protein. A D gene is named only where the DNA matches it firmly. Clone size is shown for a subset of rows, as once, few, many or a class of expanded clone.

>TRBJ2-5|-|TRBV5-1|TRBD2
TGCGCCAGCAGCTCCCTGACTAGCGGCCAAGAGACCCAGTACTTC
CASSSLTSGQETQYF
>TRBJ1-2|once|TRBV5-4|-
TGTGCCAGCAGCTTAGGGGTCCGGGCCACCAATCTCACCTTC
CASSLGVRATNLTF
>TRBJ1-2|-|TRBV29-1|-
TGCAGCGTTGGGGGAGACGGCTACACCTTC
CSVGGDGYTF
>TRBJ2-1|-|TRBV5-4|TRBD2
TGTGCCAGCAGCTTGTCACTAGCGGAATACAATGAGCAGTTCTTC
CASSLSLAEYNEQFF
>TRBJ1-1|-|TRBV28|-
TGTGCCAGCAGTTTAGGGGGGGCAGGGCTGAACACTGAAGCTTTCTTT
CASSLGGAGLNTEAFF
>TRBJ2-1|-|TRBV18|TRBD2
TGTGCCAGCTCAGCGAGAGCGGGACGTAGCGGTGAGCAGTTCTTC
CASSARAGRSGEQFF
>TRBJ2-7|-|TRBV4-2|TRBD2
TGTGCCAGCAGCCTTGGCGGGAGCATCACCTACGAGCAGTACTTC
CASSLGGSITYEQYF
>TRBJ2-5|-|TRBV15|TRBD2
TGTGCCACCAGCGAGAGACTAGCGGGAGGGGGAGAGACCCAGTACTTC
CATSERLAGGGETQYF
>TRBJ2-7|-|TRBV6-1|-
TGTGCCAGTGTTCGATTGGACTCCTACGAGCAGTACTTC
CASVRLDSYEQYF
>TRBJ1-1|-|TRBV29-1|-
TGCAGCGCTGCTAGGGGGGGCACTGAAGCTTTCTTT
CSAARGGTEAFF
>TRBJ1-2|-|TRBV18|-
TGTGCCAGCTCACCACCGCCCAGACGGGACTATGGCTACACCTTC
CASSPPPRRDYGYTF
>TRBJ2-3|-|TRBV4-3|TRBD2
TGCGCCAGCAGCCAAGAATGGACTAGGGGCATAGATACGCAGTATTTT
CASSQEWTRGIDTQYF
>TRBJ2-3|-|TRBV5-1|TRBD2
TGCGCCAGCAGCTCCTTGGGAGCGGGAAAAACAGATACGCAGTATTTT
CASSSLGAGKTDTQYF
>TRBJ2-7|-|TRBV4-3|TRBD2
TGCGCCAGCAGCCAAGATAGCGGGGCCGATTACGAGCAGTACTTC
CASSQDSGADYEQYF
>TRBJ1-3|-|TRBV7-2|-
TGTGCCAGCAGCCCCAACTCAGAACGGAACACCATATATTTT
CASSPNSERNTIYF
>TRBJ2-3|-|TRBV2|-
TGTGCCAGCAGTGAAAGGGGCAGGGGAGATACGCAGTATTTT
CASSERGRGDTQYF
>TRBJ2-7|once|TRBV6-5|-
TGTGCCTCCCATAGTAGCAAGCCCCCCTACGAGCAGTACTTC
CASHSSKPPYEQYF
>TRBJ1-5|-|TRBV19|TRBD1
TGTGCCAGTAGTATCCTCTATGTGGGACAGGGCAATCAGCCCCAGCATTTT
CASSILYVGQGNQPQHF
>TRBJ1-1|-|TRBV6-6|-
TGTGCCAGCAGTTACTCGTTGTCCAACACTGAAGCTTTCTTT
CASSYSLSNTEAFF
>TRBJ1-1|-|TRBV11-3|TRBD1
TGTGCCAGCAGCTTAGATGGCAGGGGGGGAAACACTGAAGCTTTCTTT
CASSLDGRGGNTEAFF
>TRBJ2-5|-|TRBV25-1|TRBD2
TGTGCCACCACTGTAGCGGGGCAAGAGACCCAGTACTTC
CATTVAGQETQYF
>TRBJ1-2|-|TRBV6-6|-
TGTGCCAGCAGTTATGGCAGTTACCCTAACTATGGCTACACCTTC
CASSYGSYPNYGYTF
>TRBJ1-3|-|TRBV7-2|-
TGTGCCAGCTGTACAGATTCTGGAAACACCATATATTTT
CASCTDSGNTIYF
>TRBJ2-3|-|TRBV5-4|-
TGTGCCAGCAGCCCGCTAAGCACAGATACGCAGTATTTT
CASSPLSTDTQYF
>TRBJ1-3|once|TRBV6-9|-
TGTGCCAGCCGTCGACGGGGCCATGGCACCATATATTTT
CASRRRGHGTIYF
>TRBJ2-7|-|TRBV10-3|-
TGTGCCATCGGCGGGGCTTACGAGCAGTACTTC
CAIGGAYEQYF
>TRBJ2-2|-|TRBV14|-
TGTGCCAGCAGCCAATACCGCACCGGGGAGCTGTTTTTT
CASSQYRTGELFF
>TRBJ1-5|-|TRBV10-3|-
TGTGCCATCAGGCAAGAGAATAGCAATCAGCCCCAGCATTTT
CAIRQENSNQPQHF
>TRBJ2-7|-|TRBV4-2|-
TGTGCCAGCAGCCAAGAGGCACGGAAATACGAGCAGTACTTC
CASSQEARKYEQYF
>TRBJ2-1|-|TRBV9|-
TGTGCCAGCAGCGTAGGGGGGAGTAGGCAGTTCTTC
CASSVGGSRQFF
>TRBJ1-1|-|TRBV6-1|-
TGTGCCAGCAGTGTTCGTTATATGGTAGTGGGGACTGAAGCTTTCTTT
CASSVRYMVVGTEAFF
>TRBJ2-3|-|TRBV4-2|-
TGTGCCAGCAGCCAAAATTTGGCAGGGGAGGCTGGCACAGATACGCAGTATTTT
CASSQNLAGEAGTDTQYF
>TRBJ1-2|once|TRBV28|-
TGTGCCAGCAGCCCGGCGATTCTCAGAGGCTACACCTTC
CASSPAILRGYTF
>TRBJ2-3|-|TRBV12-5|-
TGTGCTAGTGGTTTGGAGGCAACCCATACGCAGTATTTT
CASGLEATHTQYF
>TRBJ2-5|-|TRBV7-2|-
TGTGCCAGCAGCTTAGTTACGGGGGAGACCCAGTACTTC
CASSLVTGETQYF
>TRBJ2-7|-|TRBV15|TRBD2
TGTGCCACCAGCATCCGGAGCGGGGCCTACCCTGGGGAGCAGTACTTC
CATSIRSGAYPGEQYF
>TRBJ1-2|once|TRBV4-3|-
TGCGCCAGCAGCCAAGCCCCGTCGGGGCAGGAGGACTATGGCTACACCTTC
CASSQAPSGQEDYGYTF
>TRBJ2-7|-|TRBV5-1|-
TGCGCCAGCAGCCCCCAGCGGAGTACCTACGAGCAGTACTTC
CASSPQRSTYEQYF
>TRBJ2-7|-|TRBV11-3|-
TGTGCCAGCAGCTTAGACCGCGTCAGGTACGAGCAGTACTTC
CASSLDRVRYEQYF
>TRBJ1-4|-|TRBV6-6|-
TGTGCCAGCAGAGTTACGTTCGGATTGTTTTTT
CASRVTFGLFF
>TRBJ2-7|-|TRBV2|-
TGTGCCAGCAGATGGGAGTACGAGCAGTACTTC
CASRWEYEQYF
>TRBJ2-3|-|TRBV2|-
TGTGCCGGGAGTGGGGACCGAGATACGCAGTATTTT
CAGSGDRDTQYF
>TRBJ1-1|-|TRBV30|-
TGTGCCTGGAGCTGGGGTGAGGCGGGTCGAGCTTTCTTT
CAWSWGEAGRAFF
>TRBJ2-4|-|TRBV5-1|-
TGCGCCAGCAGCTTGTCTCCGCGGGTCGGAGCCAAAAACATTCAGTACTTC
CASSLSPRVGAKNIQYF
>TRBJ1-1|-|TRBV2|-
TGTGCTGAGGGCCCTTTGAGGAACACTGAAGCTTTCTTT
CAEGPLRNTEAFF
>TRBJ2-1|-|TRBV5-1|TRBD2
TGCGCCAGCAGCTTATCGACTAGCGGGAGGGCTGATGAGCAGTTCTTC
CASSLSTSGRADEQFF
>TRBJ2-7|once|TRBV5-1|-
TGCGCCAGCAGCTCGCAGGGGAGGGTGTACGAGCAGTACTTC
CASSSQGRVYEQYF
>TRBJ2-7|-|TRBV7-9|-
TGTGCCAGCAGCCATCTAGACCGGGCAGTCTACGAGCAGTACTTC
CASSHLDRAVYEQYF
>TRBJ2-7|-|TRBV7-8|-
TGTGCCAGCAGCTTAGGGGGGGACTCCTACGAGCAGTACTTC
CASSLGGDSYEQYF
>TRBJ1-4|-|TRBV6-6|-
TGTGCCAGCAGCCAACAGGGCGCTAATGAAAAACTGTTTTTT
CASSQQGANEKLFF